This TCR beta chain was captured by sequencing in a study of identical twins. Template switching supplied a universal primer site; unique molecular identifiers were carried on the cDNA. Via MiXCR, TCRdb re-called the 5' RACE reads, giving one row per CDR3 protein. Of around 650,000 distinct CDR3 sequences in the sample, about 7.1% were seen once. The germline V and J ends were trimmed by 4 bases and 8 bases, with 15 bases remaining between them. This CDR3 contains 15 residues. Study-wide results and caveats: Researchers reported weaker excess twin sharing in beta out-of-frame sequences. High-abundance cord blood beta clonotypes had fewer insertions; memory repertoires showed none. An excess of low generation probability was shown by twin-shared out-of-frame alpha sequences.

This clonotype came up many times. Its antigen is undetermined. The data were also submitted as part of a second study, on yellow fever vaccine responses in identical twins.

The rearrangement joins TRBV12-3 or TRBV12-4 to TRBJ1-6; D possibly corresponds to TRBD1 (5 bases). Source material: PBMCs. The source of this sequence is a woman aged 18-35 years in good health. DNA of the CDR3: TGTGCCAGCAGTTCCTCACACGGAGGGGATTCACCCCTCCACTTT. This sequence encodes CASSSSHGGDSPLHF.